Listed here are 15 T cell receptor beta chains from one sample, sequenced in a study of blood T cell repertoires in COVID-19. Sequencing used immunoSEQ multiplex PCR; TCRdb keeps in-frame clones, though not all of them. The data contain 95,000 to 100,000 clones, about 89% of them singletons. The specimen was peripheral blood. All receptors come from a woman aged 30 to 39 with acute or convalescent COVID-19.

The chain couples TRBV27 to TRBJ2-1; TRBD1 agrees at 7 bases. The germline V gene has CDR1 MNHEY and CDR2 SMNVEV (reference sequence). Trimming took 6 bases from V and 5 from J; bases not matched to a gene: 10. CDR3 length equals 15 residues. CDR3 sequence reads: CASSFSGQLNNEQFF. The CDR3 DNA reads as TGTGCCAGCAGCTTCTCGGGACAGTTAAACAATGAGCAGTTCTTC.

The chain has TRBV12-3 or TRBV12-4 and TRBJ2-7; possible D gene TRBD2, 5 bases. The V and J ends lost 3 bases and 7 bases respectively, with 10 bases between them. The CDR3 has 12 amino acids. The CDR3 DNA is TGTGCCAGCAGTTTGGTACGACTAGAGCAGTACTTC. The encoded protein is CASSLVRLEQYF.

The DNA for the CDR3 is TGCGCCAGCAGCCAACCGTTTTACCGGGACAGTTCCTACAATGAGCAGTTCTTC. Translating gives CASSQPFYRDSSYNEQFF. V usage is TRBV4-1 and J usage is TRBJ2-1; 7 bases agree with TRBD1. This CDR3 has 18 amino acids. Germline CDR1 reads MGHRA; CDR2 reads YSYEKL. V lost 2 bases to trimming and J lost 1 base; unmatched junction nucleotides: 11.

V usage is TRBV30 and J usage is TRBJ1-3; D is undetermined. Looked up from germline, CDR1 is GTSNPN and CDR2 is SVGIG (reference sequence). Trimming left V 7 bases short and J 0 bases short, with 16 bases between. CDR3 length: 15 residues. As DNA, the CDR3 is TGTGCCTCCATTCTCTCAGCGAGCTCTGGAAACACCATATATTTT. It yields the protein CASILSASSGNTIYF.

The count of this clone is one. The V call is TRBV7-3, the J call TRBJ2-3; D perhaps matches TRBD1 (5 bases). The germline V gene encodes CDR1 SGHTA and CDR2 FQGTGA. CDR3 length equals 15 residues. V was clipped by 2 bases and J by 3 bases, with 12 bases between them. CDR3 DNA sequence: TGTGCCAGCAGCTTATCGGACACGGCTACAGATACGCAGTATTTT. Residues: CASSLSDTATDTQYF.

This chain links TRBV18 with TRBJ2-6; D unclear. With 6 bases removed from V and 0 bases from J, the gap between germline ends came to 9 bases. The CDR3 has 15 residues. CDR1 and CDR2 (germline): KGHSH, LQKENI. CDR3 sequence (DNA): TGTGCCAGCTCCCCCACAGCCTCTGGGGCCAACGTCCTGACTTTC. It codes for CASSPTASGANVLTF.

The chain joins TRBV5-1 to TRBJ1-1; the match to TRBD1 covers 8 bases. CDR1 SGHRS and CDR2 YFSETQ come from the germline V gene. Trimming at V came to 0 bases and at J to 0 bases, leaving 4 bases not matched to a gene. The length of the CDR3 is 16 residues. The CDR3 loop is CASSLAPDRVNTEAFF. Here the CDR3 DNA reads TGCGCCAGCAGCTTGGCCCCGGACAGGGTGAACACTGAAGCTTTCTTT.

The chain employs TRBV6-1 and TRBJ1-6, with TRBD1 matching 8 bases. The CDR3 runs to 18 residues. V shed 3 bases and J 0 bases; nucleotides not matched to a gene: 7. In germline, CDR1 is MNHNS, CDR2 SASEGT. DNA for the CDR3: TGTGCCAGCAGTGACTTCGTTACAGGGGGCTCCTATAATTCACCCCTCCACTTT. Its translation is CASSDFVTGGSYNSPLHF.

The CDR3 DNA sequence: TGTGCCAGCAGCCTAAAGAGCACAGATACGCAGTATTTT. Amino acid sequence: CASSLKSTDTQYF. The chain couples TRBV7-9 to TRBJ2-3; D remains ambiguous. CDR3 length: 13 residues. Germline loops: CDR1 SEHNR, CDR2 FQNEAQ (reference sequence). Trimming took 5 bases from V and 0 from J, leaving 6 bases between them. The full variable domain, in which reference TRBV7-9 and TRBJ2-3 provide the parts outside the CDR3, is DTGVSQNPRHKITKRGQNVTFRCDPISEHNRLYWYRQTLGQGPEFLTYFQNEAQLEKSRLLSDRFSAERPKGSFSTLEIQRTEQGDSAMYLCASSLKSTDTQYFGPGTRLTVL.

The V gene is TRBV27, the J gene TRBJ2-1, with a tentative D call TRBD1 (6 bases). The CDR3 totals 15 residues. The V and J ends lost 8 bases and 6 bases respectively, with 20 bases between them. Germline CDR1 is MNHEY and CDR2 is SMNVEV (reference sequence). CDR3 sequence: CASGYPGQNPNEQFF. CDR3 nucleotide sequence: TGTGCCAGCGGCTACCCCGGACAGAATCCCAATGAGCAGTTCTTC.

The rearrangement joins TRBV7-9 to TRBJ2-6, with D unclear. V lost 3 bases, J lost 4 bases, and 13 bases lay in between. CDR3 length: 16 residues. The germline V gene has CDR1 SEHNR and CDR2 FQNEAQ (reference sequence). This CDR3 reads CASSFPHEAGANVLTF. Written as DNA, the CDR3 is TGTGCCAGCAGCTTTCCCCATGAGGCCGGGGCCAACGTCCTGACTTTC.

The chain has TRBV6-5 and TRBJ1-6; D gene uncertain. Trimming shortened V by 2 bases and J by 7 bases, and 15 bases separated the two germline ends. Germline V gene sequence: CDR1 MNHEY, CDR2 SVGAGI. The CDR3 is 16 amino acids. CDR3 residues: CASSYTPPGANSPLHF. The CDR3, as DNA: TGTGCCAGCAGTTACACCCCTCCGGGTGCCAATTCACCCCTCCACTTT.

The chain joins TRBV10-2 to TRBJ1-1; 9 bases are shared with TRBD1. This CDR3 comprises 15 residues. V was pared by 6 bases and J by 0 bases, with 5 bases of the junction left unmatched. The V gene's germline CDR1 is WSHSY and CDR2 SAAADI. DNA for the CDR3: TGCGCCAGCAGAACGACAGGGGGGGTGAACACTGAAGCTTTCTTT. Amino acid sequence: CASRTTGGVNTEAFF.

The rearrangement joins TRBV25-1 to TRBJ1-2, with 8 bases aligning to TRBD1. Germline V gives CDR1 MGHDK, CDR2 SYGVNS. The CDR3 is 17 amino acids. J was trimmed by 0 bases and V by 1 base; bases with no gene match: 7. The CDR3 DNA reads TGTGCCAGCAGTGAATGGGGCAGGGGACAGGCTAACTATGGCTACACCTTC. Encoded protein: CASSEWGRGQANYGYTF.

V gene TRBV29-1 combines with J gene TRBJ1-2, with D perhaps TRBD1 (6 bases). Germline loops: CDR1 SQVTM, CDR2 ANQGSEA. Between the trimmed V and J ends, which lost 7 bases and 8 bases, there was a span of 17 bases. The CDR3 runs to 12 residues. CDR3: CSATGDPLGYTF. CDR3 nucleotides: TGCAGCGCGACAGGAGATCCTTTGGGCTACACCTTC.